These 29 T cell receptor beta chains were sequenced from one sample in a study of T cell responses to AZD1222 COVID-19 vaccine. Some clones are missing from TCRdb's copy, which holds only in-frame ones; the method was immunoSEQ multiplex PCR. The profile shows some 130,000 clones, 92% of them singletons. The specimen was peripheral blood, collected on day 0 of AZD1222 vaccination. These receptors were collected from an adult in good health.

This clone was seen a single time. The chain links TRBV29-1 to TRBJ1-5; TRBD1 agrees at 9 bases. The germline V gene encodes CDR1 SQVTM and CDR2 ANQGSEA. The CDR3 contains 12 residues. The trim removed 6 bases at V and 6 bases at J, leaving 3 bases unmatched. CDR3 DNA sequence: TGCAGCGTGGTGACAGGGGGTCAGCCCCAGCATTTT. As protein: CSVVTGGQPQHF.

The chain is built from TRBV29-1 and TRBJ2-1, with 7 bases fitting TRBD2. This CDR3 region has 15 residues. In germline, CDR1 is SQVTM, CDR2 ANQGSEA. Unmatched junction bases numbered 10, after V lost 0 bases and J lost 8 bases. Written as DNA, the CDR3 is TGCAGCGTTGAAGATCCGGGGCCGGCGGGGGATGAGCAGTTCTTC. Translating it yields CSVEDPGPAGDEQFF.

This chain's CDR3 is CASSPGLAGDRETQYF. CDR3 nucleotides: TGTGCCAGCTCTCCGGGACTAGCGGGAGATAGGGAGACCCAGTACTTC. The chain recombines TRBV18 with TRBJ2-5; 14 nucleotides match TRBD2. After removal of 6 bases from V and 5 bases from J, the junction contained 8 bases not matched to a gene. CDR1 is KGHSH and CDR2 is LQKENI in the germline V gene. The CDR3 consists of 16 residues.

The CDR3 nucleotides are TGTGCCAGCAGCACATTTATGACACAGACGAACACTGAAGCTTTCTTT. Its translation: CASSTFMTQTNTEAFF. The chain links TRBV9 to TRBJ1-1, with D hard to call. The CDR3 is made up of 16 amino acids. Germline V gene data show CDR1 as SGDLS and CDR2 as YYNGEE. Trimming shortened V by 4 bases and J by 1 base, and 17 bases separated the two germline ends.

The chain is built from TRBV7-2 and TRBJ2-2, with TRBD2 matching 8 bases. This CDR3 contains 16 residues. Looked up from germline, CDR1 is SGHTA and CDR2 is FQGNSA. Trimming at V came to 2 bases and at J to 0 bases, leaving 2 bases not matched to a gene. The CDR3 nucleotides read TGTGCCAGCAGCTTAACTAGCGGTGCGAACACCGGGGAGCTGTTTTTT. It yields the protein CASSLTSGANTGELFF.

CDR3 nucleotides: TGTGCCAGCAGTTACCCATTTTCCGGGGCGCTCTACGAGCAGTACTTC. This translates into CASSYPFSGALYEQYF. V gene TRBV6-5 combines with J gene TRBJ2-7, with D possibly called TRBD1 or TRBD2 (5 bases each). The CDR3 has 16 amino acids. Trimming stripped 2 bases from V and 3 bases from J, with 17 bases between. CDR1 and CDR2 (germline): MNHEY, SVGAGI.

This chain joins TRBV7-9 and TRBJ1-1; D is ambiguous. The V and J ends lost 5 bases and 6 bases respectively, with 7 bases between them. CDR1 and CDR2 from the germline V gene are SEHNR and FQNEAQ (reference sequence). There are 11 residues in the CDR3. The CDR3 loop is CASSLKPEAFF. In DNA, the CDR3 is TGTGCCAGCAGCCTCAAGCCTGAAGCTTTCTTT.

This chain joins TRBV29-1 and TRBJ2-1; 7 bases line up with TRBD1. V lost 4 bases to trimming and J lost 7 bases; unmatched junction nucleotides: 7. CDR1 SQVTM and CDR2 ANQGSEA come from the germline V gene. There are 13 residues in the CDR3. The CDR3 nucleotides are TGCAGCGTTGCGAGGACAGGTACGAATGAGCAGTTCTTC. Protein sequence: CSVARTGTNEQFF.

The gene calls are TRBV6-5 and TRBJ1-2; D gene uncertain. Germline CDR1 is MNHEY and CDR2 is SVGAGI. This CDR3 spans 10 amino acids. Trimming pared 8 bases from V and 2 bases from J, leaving 3 bases between. The CDR3 region is CASYNYGYTF. The CDR3 DNA is TGTGCCAGCTACAACTATGGCTACACCTTC.

The V gene is TRBV5-1, the J gene TRBJ2-1, with no clear D. Looked up from germline, CDR1 is SGHRS and CDR2 is YFSETQ. CDR3 length: 11 amino acids. Trimming took 4 bases from V and 8 from J, leaving 7 bases between them. CDR3 amino acids: CASSANYEQFF. CDR3 DNA sequence: TGCGCCAGCAGCGCGAACTATGAGCAGTTCTTC.

This sequence joins TRBV20-1 and TRBJ1-1, with D tentatively TRBD1 (5 bases). The CDR3 spans 14 residues. Trimming took off 3 bases at V and 1 base at J, with 12 bases between the two ends. The germline CDR1 and CDR2 sequences are DFQATT and SNEGSKA (reference sequence). The chain's CDR3 is CSASGGVKNTEAFF. The CDR3 DNA reads as TGCAGTGCTAGTGGAGGGGTGAAGAACACTGAAGCTTTCTTT.

This chain links TRBV30 with TRBJ1-1; tentative D call: TRBD1 (5 bases). Trimming pared 1 base from V and 9 bases from J, leaving 9 bases between. Germline CDR1 reads GTSNPN; CDR2 reads SVGIG (reference sequence). The CDR3 spans 11 residues. CDR3 nucleotide sequence: TGTGCCTGGAGTGGGGGGGGGAAAGCTTTCTTT. This codes for CAWSGGGKAFF.

Only one count was recorded for this clone. The chain has TRBV29-1 and TRBJ2-3; 11 bases fit TRBD1. CDR3 length: 16 amino acids. The ends lost 0 bases at V and 1 base at J; junction bases unmatched: 3. The germline V gene has CDR1 SQVTM and CDR2 ANQGSEA. CDR3 sequence reads: CSVEDWTGGGTDTQYF. CDR3 nucleotides: TGCAGCGTTGAAGATTGGACAGGGGGCGGCACAGATACGCAGTATTTT.

The rearrangement links TRBV7-8 to TRBJ2-1; D possibly corresponds to TRBD2 (6 bases). Germline assignment: CDR1 SGHVS and CDR2 FQNEAQ. The germline V and J ends were trimmed by 4 bases and 10 bases, with 17 bases remaining between them. The CDR3 loop spans 14 amino acids. The DNA for the CDR3 is TGTGCCAGCAGCTCTCAGGGACTCCTGGAAGAGCAGTTCTTC. Protein: CASSSQGLLEEQFF.

This rearrangement joins TRBV13 to TRBJ2-7, with a weak D call TRBD1 (6 bases). V was pared by 0 bases and J by 3 bases, with 15 bases between. The CDR3 length is 16 residues. Germline V CDR1 and CDR2: PRHDT, FYEKMQ (reference sequence). CDR3 loop: CASSLGEQGEIYEQYF. The DNA of the CDR3 is TGTGCCAGCAGCTTAGGAGAACAGGGTGAAATCTACGAGCAGTACTTC.

The chain carries TRBV19 and TRBJ2-7, with D unresolved. The CDR3 consists of 11 residues. CDR1 is LNHDA and CDR2 is SQIVND in the germline V gene (reference sequence). V was cut by 3 bases and J by 3 bases, with 3 bases left in between. Written as DNA, the CDR3 is TGTGCCAGTAGTATCGACTACGAGCAGTACTTC. Encoded protein: CASSIDYEQYF.

The chain combines TRBV7-9 with TRBJ1-5, with TRBD1 matching 11 bases. The length of the CDR3 is 16 residues. The V and J ends lost 5 bases and 6 bases, in that order; junction bases with no gene match: 9. In germline, CDR1 is SEHNR, CDR2 FQNEAQ (reference sequence). The CDR3 loop is CASSPGQGAESQPQHF. Here the CDR3 DNA reads TGTGCCAGCAGCCCTGGACAGGGGGCGGAAAGTCAGCCCCAGCATTTT. Full variable domain (outside the CDR3, taken from reference TRBV7-9 and TRBJ1-5): DTGVSQNPRHKITKRGQNVTFRCDPISEHNRLYWYRQTLGQGPEFLTYFQNEAQLEKSRLLSDRFSAERPKGSFSTLEIQRTEQGDSAMYLCASSPGQGAESQPQHFGDGTRLSIL.

This clone was picked up one time. Other nucleotide sequences from this sample produce the same CDR3. The chain combines TRBV12-3 or TRBV12-4 with TRBJ1-1; unclear D gene. The CDR3 totals 13 residues. The V and J ends lost 6 bases and 1 base respectively, with 9 bases between them. CDR3 in DNA: TGTGCCAGCAGCGTGGACCGGAACACTGAAGCTTTCTTT. Translating it yields CASSVDRNTEAFF.

This chain uses TRBV19 with TRBJ1-6; TRBD1 agrees at 7 bases. The CDR3 sequence is 16 residues long. Unmatched junction bases numbered 9, after V lost 3 bases and J lost 7 bases. The germline V gene encodes CDR1 LNHDA and CDR2 SQIVND (reference sequence). CDR3 protein: CASSILGAGGNSPLHF. In DNA form, the CDR3 reads TGTGCCAGTAGTATTCTCGGGGCAGGGGGAAATTCACCCCTCCACTTT.

V usage is TRBV9 and J usage is TRBJ1-5; 7 bases align to TRBD1. CDR1 and CDR2 from the germline V gene are SGDLS and YYNGEE. CDR3 length: 15 residues. The J segment lost 2 bases and the V segment lost 4 bases, leaving 6 bases of the junction unmatched. The CDR3 spells CASSLGRGGNQPQHF. The DNA of the CDR3 is TGTGCCAGCAGCCTGGGCAGGGGGGGCAATCAGCCCCAGCATTTT.

The chain carries TRBV7-8 and TRBJ1-3, with D perhaps matching TRBD1 (6 bases). Germline CDR1 reads SGHVS; CDR2 reads FQNEAQ. This CDR3 contains 15 residues. V gave up 6 bases and J gave up 2 bases, with 14 bases separating them. CDR3 protein: CASRRGASAGNTIYF. The CDR3 coding sequence is TGTGCCAGCAGGAGGGGGGCTTCGGCTGGAAACACCATATATTTT.

The chain recombines TRBV19 with TRBJ2-7; TRBD1 aligns across 9 bases. Germline CDR1 is LNHDA and CDR2 is SQIVND (reference sequence). The CDR3 runs to 13 residues. The J segment lost 6 bases and the V segment lost 5 bases, leaving 5 bases of the junction unmatched. This CDR3 reads CASSVQGATEQYF. Here the CDR3 DNA reads TGTGCCAGTAGTGTACAGGGGGCGACCGAGCAGTACTTC.

The chain combines TRBV5-5 with TRBJ2-2, with 13 bases that match TRBD2. The CDR3 length is 19 residues. Per germline, CDR1 SGHKS and CDR2 YYEKEE (reference sequence). Germline trimming cut 1 base from V and 5 bases from J; bases unmatched to any gene: 11. Written as DNA, the CDR3 is TGTGCCAGCAGCTTGCACCAATCCCCGGGACTAGCGGGGACCGGGGAGCTGTTTTTT. This codes for CASSLHQSPGLAGTGELFF.

The chain has TRBV10-1 and TRBJ2-3; 11 nucleotides align to TRBD2. CDR1 WNHNN and CDR2 SYGVQD come from the germline V gene (reference sequence). The CDR3 covers 15 residues. J was trimmed by 2 bases and V by 6 bases; bases with no gene match: 4. The CDR3 sequence: CASREGLADTDTQYF. As DNA, the CDR3 is TGCGCCAGCAGAGAGGGACTAGCGGACACAGATACGCAGTATTTT.

This clone was seen once. This chain uses TRBV6-1 with TRBJ2-3, with TRBD2 matching 14 bases. J gave up 6 bases and V 3 bases, and 5 bases lay outside the gene matches. The CDR3 is made up of 16 amino acids. Germline V lookup: CDR1 MNHNS, CDR2 SASEGT. DNA of the CDR3: TGTGCCAGCAGTGATCGACTAGCGGGAGGGGTGGATACGCAGTATTTT. As protein: CASSDRLAGGVDTQYF.

The rearrangement uses TRBV30 and TRBJ2-5; D remains unclear. Germline assignment: CDR1 GTSNPN and CDR2 SVGIG (reference sequence). V gave up 4 bases and J gave up 4 bases, with 7 bases separating them. The CDR3 length is 11 residues. CDR3 amino acids: CAWIVGETQYF. CDR3 bases: TGTGCCTGGATAGTCGGAGAGACCCAGTACTTC.

The chain links TRBV3-1 (or the pseudogene TRBV3-2) to TRBJ2-7; D is perhaps TRBD2 (6 bases). Germline CDR1 LGHDT, CDR2 YNNKEL (reference sequence). This CDR3 spans 14 amino acids. V dropped 4 bases and J dropped 3 bases, with 13 bases sitting between them. CDR3: CASSRSVAVYEQYF. As DNA, the CDR3 is TGTGCCAGCAGCCGCTCGGTAGCGGTCTACGAGCAGTACTTC.

The chain links TRBV27 to TRBJ1-1; perhaps TRBD1 as D (5 bases). The V gene lost 2 bases and the J gene lost 1 base, with 5 bases spanning the gap. From germline, CDR1 is MNHEY and CDR2 SMNVEV (reference sequence). This CDR3 is built from 13 residues. The DNA of the CDR3 is TGTGCCAGCAGTTTAGGGGGGAACACTGAAGCTTTCTTT. This translates into CASSLGGNTEAFF.

The J gene is TRBJ1-1, the V gene TRBV19; D not resolved. Trimming took off 1 base at V and 3 bases at J, with 18 bases between the two ends. CDR1 is LNHDA and CDR2 is SQIVND in the germline V gene (reference sequence). This CDR3 spans 17 amino acids. The CDR3 protein is CASSIGATQSPYTEAFF. DNA for the CDR3: TGTGCCAGTAGTATAGGAGCCACACAAAGCCCTTACACTGAAGCTTTCTTT.